A selection of T cell receptor beta chains follows, all from one sample in a study of T cell responses to AZD1222 COVID-19 vaccine. Profiled with immunoSEQ multiplex PCR; TCRdb holds only in-frame clones, not every one. Among under 200,000 clones listed, more than 75% were seen once. Specimen: peripheral blood, collected on day 0 of MenACWY control vaccination. The origin of the receptors is an adult in good health. The CDR3 runs from the conserved cysteine through the conserved F or W. D genes are given only for firm matches. Clone size is not always given. Where it is, it says once, few, many or a class for expanded clones.

V gene: TRBV27; J gene: TRBJ2-3; clone size: NA; D gene: TRBD2; CDR3 DNA: TGTGCCAGCAGCTTTACTAGCGGGAGAGCGACAGATACGCAGTATTTT; CDR3 protein: CASSFTSGRATDTQYF
V gene: TRBV27; J gene: TRBJ2-7; clone size: few; D gene: TRBD2; CDR3 DNA: TGTGCCAGCCAAAGCGGGAGCTCCTACGAGCAGTACTTC; CDR3 protein: CASQSGSSYEQYF
V gene: TRBV5-1; J gene: TRBJ1-4; clone size: few; D gene: NA; CDR3 DNA: TGCGCCAGCAGCTTGGAACCCCAGCGGGAAAAACTGTTTTTT; CDR3 protein: CASSLEPQREKLFF
V gene: TRBV7-8; J gene: TRBJ1-1; clone size: NA; D gene: TRBD1; CDR3 DNA: TGTGCCAGCAGCTTATTCAGGGGGCTGAACACTGAAGCTTTCTTT; CDR3 protein: CASSLFRGLNTEAFF
V gene: TRBV7-9; J gene: TRBJ2-7; clone size: NA; D gene: NA; CDR3 DNA: TGTGCCAGCACCGATACAGGAATCTCCTACGAGCAGTACTTC; CDR3 protein: CASTDTGISYEQYF
V gene: TRBV28; J gene: TRBJ2-2; clone size: NA; D gene: NA; CDR3 DNA: TGTGCCAGCAGCACCACAGGGAACACCGGGGAGCTGTTTTTT; CDR3 protein: CASSTTGNTGELFF
V gene: TRBV12-5; J gene: TRBJ1-2; clone size: NA; D gene: NA; CDR3 DNA: TGTGCTAGTGGTTTGGTAGTGGGCAGAACTAACTATGGCTACACCTTC; CDR3 protein: CASGLVVGRTNYGYTF
V gene: TRBV24-1; J gene: TRBJ1-1; clone size: NA; D gene: NA; CDR3 DNA: TGTGCCACCAGTGAGTCCGGAAAGTACACTGAAGCTTTCTTT; CDR3 protein: CATSESGKYTEAFF
V gene: TRBV7-3; J gene: TRBJ1-1; clone size: NA; D gene: NA; CDR3 DNA: TGTGCCAGCAGCTCCTCCCAGGGGAACACTGAAGCTTTCTTT; CDR3 protein: CASSSSQGNTEAFF
V gene: TRBV19; J gene: TRBJ1-1; clone size: NA; D gene: NA; CDR3 DNA: TGTGCCAGTAGTATTGGGGGGGGCGCCGGTGAAGCTTTCTTT; CDR3 protein: CASSIGGGAGEAFF
V gene: TRBV29-1; J gene: TRBJ2-7; clone size: few; D gene: NA; CDR3 DNA: TGCAGCGTGGCCGGCCAGGGCAATTACGAGCAGTACTTC; CDR3 protein: CSVAGQGNYEQYF
V gene: TRBV6-5; J gene: TRBJ2-7; clone size: NA; D gene: NA; CDR3 DNA: TGTGCCAGCAGTTTCACGAAACGTAGCCCCCCCTACGAGCAGTACTTC; CDR3 protein: CASSFTKRSPPYEQYF
V gene: TRBV18; J gene: TRBJ1-3; clone size: NA; D gene: NA; CDR3 DNA: TGTGCCAGCTCACCAGGGGAAGGAAACACCATATATTTT; CDR3 protein: CASSPGEGNTIYF
V gene: TRBV5-1; J gene: TRBJ2-7; clone size: few; D gene: TRBD1; CDR3 DNA: TGCGCCAGCAGCGCCCGGGGACAGGGGGAGTACGAGCAGTACTTC; CDR3 protein: CASSARGQGEYEQYF
V gene: TRBV9; J gene: TRBJ1-1; clone size: NA; D gene: NA; CDR3 DNA: TGTGCCAGCAGCGTAGGAGGGGTGAACACTGAAGCTTTCTTT; CDR3 protein: CASSVGGVNTEAFF
V gene: TRBV2; J gene: TRBJ2-5; clone size: NA; D gene: NA; CDR3 DNA: TGTGCCACCCATTCAGTTAATCAAGAGACCCAGTACTTC; CDR3 protein: CATHSVNQETQYF
V gene: TRBV28; J gene: TRBJ1-6; clone size: NA; D gene: NA; CDR3 DNA: TGTGCCAGCAGGGCGGACAATTCACCCCTCCACTTT; CDR3 protein: CASRADNSPLHF
V gene: TRBV5-1; J gene: TRBJ2-1; clone size: NA; D gene: TRBD1; CDR3 DNA: TGCGCCAGCAGCTCGTCAGGGGGCACCTACAATGAGCAGTTCTTC; CDR3 protein: CASSSSGGTYNEQFF
V gene: TRBV7-3; J gene: TRBJ2-7; clone size: NA; D gene: NA; CDR3 DNA: TGTGCCAGCAGCTTAATTGTGGGGGCCACCGAGCAGTACTTC; CDR3 protein: CASSLIVGATEQYF
V gene: TRBV2; J gene: TRBJ2-2; clone size: NA; D gene: TRBD1; CDR3 DNA: TGTGCCAGCAAGGGACAGGGGGCCGCCGGGGAGCTGTTTTTT; CDR3 protein: CASKGQGAAGELFF
V gene: TRBV28; J gene: TRBJ1-1; clone size: NA; D gene: NA; CDR3 DNA: TGTGCCAGCAGGGGAAAACCCGAAGCTTTCTTT; CDR3 protein: CASRGKPEAFF
V gene: TRBV2; J gene: TRBJ1-6; clone size: NA; D gene: TRBD1; CDR3 DNA: TGTGCCAGCAGTAACCGGGACAGGGGGCGAATCGGGTCACCCCTCCACTTT; CDR3 protein: CASSNRDRGRIGSPLHF
V gene: TRBV7-3; J gene: TRBJ1-1; clone size: once; D gene: NA; CDR3 DNA: TGTGCCAGCAAAGAGGGATGGGGGACTGAAGCTTTCTTT; CDR3 protein: CASKEGWGTEAFF
V gene: TRBV7-2; J gene: TRBJ1-2; clone size: NA; D gene: TRBD1; CDR3 DNA: TGTGCCAGCAGCTTAGAGAACAGGGGCTTCTTTTACTATGGCTACACCTTC; CDR3 protein: CASSLENRGFFYYGYTF
V gene: TRBV7-9; J gene: TRBJ1-4; clone size: NA; D gene: NA; CDR3 DNA: TGTGCCAGCAGCTACCCGGGAGGAGGTGAAAAACTGTTTTTT; CDR3 protein: CASSYPGGGEKLFF
V gene: TRBV28; J gene: TRBJ1-1; clone size: NA; D gene: NA; CDR3 DNA: TGTGCCAGCAGTTTATGGGGGGCAAGGAACACTGAAGCTTTCTTT; CDR3 protein: CASSLWGARNTEAFF
V gene: TRBV7-9; J gene: TRBJ2-7; clone size: NA; D gene: NA; CDR3 DNA: TGTGCCAGCAGCTCACCGATGAACTACGAGCAGTACTTC; CDR3 protein: CASSSPMNYEQYF
V gene: TRBV7-2; J gene: TRBJ1-5; clone size: NA; D gene: NA; CDR3 DNA: TGTGCCAGCAGCTTAGACGCTGGGGGAAATCAGCCCCAGCATTTT; CDR3 protein: CASSLDAGGNQPQHF
V gene: TRBV5-8; J gene: TRBJ2-2; clone size: once; D gene: TRBD1; CDR3 DNA: TGTGCCAGCAGCTCCGGACAGGGCCCCGAGGTCGGGGAGCTGTTTTTT; CDR3 protein: CASSSGQGPEVGELFF
V gene: TRBV5-1; J gene: TRBJ2-3; clone size: NA; D gene: TRBD2; CDR3 DNA: TGCGCCAGCAGCCAGCGGGAGGGCCACCCAGATACGCAGTATTTT; CDR3 protein: CASSQREGHPDTQYF
V gene: TRBV6-1; J gene: TRBJ1-5; clone size: few; D gene: NA; CDR3 DNA: TGTGCCAGCAGTGAACACACGGATCAGCCCCAGCATTTT; CDR3 protein: CASSEHTDQPQHF
V gene: TRBV12-3/TRBV12-4; J gene: TRBJ2-5; clone size: NA; D gene: TRBD1; CDR3 DNA: TGTGCCAGCAGGACAGGGGGCCGAGAGACCCAGTACTTC; CDR3 protein: CASRTGGRETQYF
V gene: TRBV6-5; J gene: TRBJ1-1; clone size: NA; D gene: NA; CDR3 DNA: TGTGCCAGCAGGTCAGGGTTGATCACTGAAGCTTTCTTT; CDR3 protein: CASRSGLITEAFF